This T cell receptor (beta chain) was captured by sequencing in a study of CD8 T cells in Susac syndrome. The authors negatively isolated CD8+ and CD4+ T cells and FACS-enriched TEMRA cells. Trimming cost V 7 bases and J 5 bases, with 14 bases left between them. The length of the CDR3 is 14 residues. RNA, at roughly 0.45 to 1 ug, was reverse transcribed with random hexamers. Using its own MiXCR run on the immunoSEQ multiplex PCR reads, TCRdb lists one record per CDR3 protein. Altogether 400,000 or so distinct CDR3 sequences are present, around 85% being singletons, with the ten largest covering about 0.12%.

The sequence was collected from a human donor with multiple sclerosis. Sequencing was done on a sample of CD8+ T cells from PBMCs. The V and J genes are TRBV12-3 or TRBV12-4 and TRBJ1-4; D gene ambiguous. The CDR3 here is CASTTAAGNEKLFF. The CDR3 DNA reads as TGTGCCAGCACCACGGCTGCAGGAAATGAAAAACTGTTTTTT.